One TCR beta chain is described in this entry. This sample is part of a study of shared clonotypes between healthy human individuals. The protocol was immunoSEQ multiplex PCR, while the TCRdb copy is restricted to in-frame clones and leaves out a portion. The data show about 2.4 million clones, approximately 93% seen once. Naive CD4+ cells were CD45RA-selected; the remaining cells were memory. Looked up from germline, CDR1 is SEHNR and CDR2 is FQNEAQ (reference sequence). The CDR3 spans 14 residues. V was pared by 5 bases and J by 6 bases, with 6 bases of the junction left unmatched. The sample was naive CD4+ T cells from PBMCs. Specified subset: CD45RA+ positively selected. The sequence came from a young man in good health. Some clones in this sample may be carry-over from other donors' samples. The chain recombines TRBV7-9 with TRBJ1-4, with 7 nucleotides matching TRBD1. The CDR3 DNA reads as TGTGCCAGCAGCCCCTCCGGGACAGATGAAAAACTGTTTTTT. Its translation: CASSPSGTDEKLFF.